The following is a T cell receptor beta chain sequence with its context. This record comes from a study of brain T cells in children with intractable seizures. Time point here: blood from clinic visit 5 months post-surgery; TSC patient then seizure free. The table came from immunoSEQ multiplex PCR; TCRdb's copy has only in-frame clones and leaves some out. Of hundreds of thousands of clones listed, 85% to 95% are singletons. Between the trimmed V and J ends, which lost 0 bases and 2 bases, there was a span of 11 bases. This CDR3 spans 15 amino acids. Germline loops: CDR1 SGHNT, CDR2 YENEEA. This clonotype originated in a boy under two years old with tuberous sclerosis and intractable seizures. The sequencing used peripheral blood, collected roughly 5 months after surgery. The rearrangement joins TRBV11-3 to TRBJ2-7; D is perhaps TRBD2 (6 bases). In nucleotides, the CDR3 is TGTGCCAGCAGCTTAGAAGGCGGGAACCCCTACGAGCAGTACTTC. Its translation is CASSLEGGNPYEQYF.